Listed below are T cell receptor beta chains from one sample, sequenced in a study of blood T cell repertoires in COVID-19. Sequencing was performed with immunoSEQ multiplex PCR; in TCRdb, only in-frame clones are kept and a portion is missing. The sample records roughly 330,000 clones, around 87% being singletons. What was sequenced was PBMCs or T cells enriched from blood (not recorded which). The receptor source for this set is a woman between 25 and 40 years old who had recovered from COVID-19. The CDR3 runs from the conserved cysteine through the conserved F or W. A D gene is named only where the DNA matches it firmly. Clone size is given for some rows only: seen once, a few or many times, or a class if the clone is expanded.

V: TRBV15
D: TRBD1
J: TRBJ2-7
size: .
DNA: TGTGCCACCAGCAGAGACCCAGGGGGCTACGAGCAGTACTTC
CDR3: CATSRDPGGYEQYF

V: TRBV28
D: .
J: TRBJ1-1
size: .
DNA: TGTGCCAGCAGTTTATGGGGGGGAAACACTGAAGCTTTCTTT
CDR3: CASSLWGGNTEAFF

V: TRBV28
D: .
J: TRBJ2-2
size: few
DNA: TGTGCCAGCAGTCTCAACACCGGGGAGCTGTTTTTT
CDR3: CASSLNTGELFF

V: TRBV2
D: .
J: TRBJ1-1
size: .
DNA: TGTGCCAGCAGTTACACAGTGAACACTGAAGCTTTCTTT
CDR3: CASSYTVNTEAFF

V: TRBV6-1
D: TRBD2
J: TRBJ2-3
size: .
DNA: TGTGCCAGCAGTGAAACTAGCGGGGGGGTAGATACGCAGTATTTT
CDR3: CASSETSGGVDTQYF

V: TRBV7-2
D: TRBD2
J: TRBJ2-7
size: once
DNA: TGTGCCAGCAGCGCCTCTAGCGGGAGCTCCTACGAGCAGTACTTC
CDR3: CASSASSGSSYEQYF

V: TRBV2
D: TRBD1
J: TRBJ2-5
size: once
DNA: TGTGCCACTGGTGGGGGACAGGGTAGGACCCAGTACTTC
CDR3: CATGGGQGRTQYF

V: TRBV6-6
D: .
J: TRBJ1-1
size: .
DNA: TGTGCCAGCACTTCCCAAGCGGGGGGCTTCACTGAAGCTTTCTTT
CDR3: CASTSQAGGFTEAFF

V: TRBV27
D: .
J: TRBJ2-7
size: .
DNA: TGTGCCAGCAGTTTCCGGACAGTAGGCTACGAGCAGTACTTC
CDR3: CASSFRTVGYEQYF

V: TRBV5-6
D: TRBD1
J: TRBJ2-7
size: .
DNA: TGTGCCAGCAGCTGGGCCGGGACAGGGGCCTACGAGCAGTACTTC
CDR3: CASSWAGTGAYEQYF

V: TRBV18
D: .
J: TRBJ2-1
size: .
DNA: TGTGCCAGCTCACCACCGTCGGGGAGCTCCTACAATGAGCAGTTCTTC
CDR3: CASSPPSGSSYNEQFF

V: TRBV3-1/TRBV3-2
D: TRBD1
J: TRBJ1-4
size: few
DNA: TGTGCCAGCAGCCGGGACAGCTTTAATGAAAAACTGTTTTTT
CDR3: CASSRDSFNEKLFF

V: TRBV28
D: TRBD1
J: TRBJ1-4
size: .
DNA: TGTGCCAGCAGTAAACAGGGGGCGAGAGAAAAACTGTTTTTT
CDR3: CASSKQGAREKLFF

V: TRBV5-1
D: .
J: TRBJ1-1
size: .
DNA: TGCGCCAGCAGTTCAAGCCAGGGAAGGGAAGCTTTCTTT
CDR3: CASSSSQGREAFF

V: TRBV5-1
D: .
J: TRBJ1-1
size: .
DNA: TGCGCCAGCAGCCCTCAGATTCAGGCAGCCTTGAACACTGAAGCTTTCTTT
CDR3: CASSPQIQAALNTEAFF

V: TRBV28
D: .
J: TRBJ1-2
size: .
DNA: TGTGCCAGCAGTTTTGTAGGAGGTACTGCGGAAGGCTACACCTTC
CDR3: CASSFVGGTAEGYTF

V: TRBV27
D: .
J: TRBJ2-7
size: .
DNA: TGTGCCAGCAGTTTTAGTCCGAAGACCTACGAGCAGTACTTC
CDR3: CASSFSPKTYEQYF

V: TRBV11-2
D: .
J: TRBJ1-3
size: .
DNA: TGTGCCAGCAGTCAGATACGCCAAACTGGAAACACCATATATTTT
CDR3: CASSQIRQTGNTIYF

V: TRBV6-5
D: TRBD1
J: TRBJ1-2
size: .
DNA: TGTGCCAGCAGTTACCGGGACAGCCTGAGCTACACCTTC
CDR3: CASSYRDSLSYTF

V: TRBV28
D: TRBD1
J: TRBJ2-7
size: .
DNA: TGTGCCAGCAGCCGTCCGGGACAGGCGAGCTCCTACGAGCAGTACTTC
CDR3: CASSRPGQASSYEQYF

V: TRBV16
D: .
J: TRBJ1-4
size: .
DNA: TGTGCCAGCAGCCAATCGAGCGGGAGTGCAACTAATGAAAAACTGTTTTTT
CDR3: CASSQSSGSATNEKLFF

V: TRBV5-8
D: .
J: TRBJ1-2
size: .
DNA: TGTGCCAGCAGCTTGCACAGGGAAGGGGCCTACACCTTC
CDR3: CASSLHREGAYTF

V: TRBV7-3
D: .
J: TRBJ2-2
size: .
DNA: TGTGCCAGCAGCTTATCCCTCACAGGGACCGGGGAGCTGTTTTTT
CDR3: CASSLSLTGTGELFF

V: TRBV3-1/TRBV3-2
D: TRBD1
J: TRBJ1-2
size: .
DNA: TGTGCCAGCAGCCAACCGGACAGGGGCTATGGCTACACCTTC
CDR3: CASSQPDRGYGYTF

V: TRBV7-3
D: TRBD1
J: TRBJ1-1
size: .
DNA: TGTGCCAGCAGCCCCGACAGGGCATCCTCTAAAGCTTTCTTT
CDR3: CASSPDRASSKAFF

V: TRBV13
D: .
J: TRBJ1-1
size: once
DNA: TGTGCCAGCAGCTTCCTGAGGGCTGAAGCTTTCTTT
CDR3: CASSFLRAEAFF

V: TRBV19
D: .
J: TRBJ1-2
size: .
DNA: TGTGCCAGTAGTATAGACAGTAACTATGGCTACACCTTC
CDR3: CASSIDSNYGYTF

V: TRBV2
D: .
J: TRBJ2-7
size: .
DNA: TGTGCCAGCAGTGAAGCGCTTGGCAGCTACGAGCAGTACTTC
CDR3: CASSEALGSYEQYF

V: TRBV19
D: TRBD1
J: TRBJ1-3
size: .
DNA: TGTGCCAGTATGATGACAGGGGCTTACTCTGGAAACACCATATATTTT
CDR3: CASMMTGAYSGNTIYF

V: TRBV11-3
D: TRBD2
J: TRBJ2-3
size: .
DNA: TGTGCCAGCAGCTTTGGGACTAGCCCCACAGATACGCAGTATTTT
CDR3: CASSFGTSPTDTQYF